This T cell receptor (beta chain) appears in the sequencing data of a study of CD8 T cells in ankylosing spondylitis. This clonotype occurred many times. Germline lookup yields CDR1 MNHEY and CDR2 SVGAGI. This CDR3 region has 16 residues. The V end lost 2 bases, the J end lost 4 bases, and 14 bases lay between the germline ends. One entry per CDR3 protein results from TCRdb running MiXCR on the 5' RACE reads. The sample lists 90,000 to 100,000 distinct CDR3 sequences, about 8% occurring once. The sequence was obtained from a male donor with ankylosing spondylitis or in good health (not recorded which). The gene calls are TRBV6-5 and TRBJ2-2, with D perhaps assigned TRBD1 or TRBD2 (5 bases each). Sequencing used blood, either unsorted or a sorted T cell fraction (not recorded which). The CDR3 DNA reads TGTGCCAGCAGTTACGATGGGGGAGTGAGCACCGGGGAGCTGTTTTTT. This codes for CASSYDGGVSTGELFF.